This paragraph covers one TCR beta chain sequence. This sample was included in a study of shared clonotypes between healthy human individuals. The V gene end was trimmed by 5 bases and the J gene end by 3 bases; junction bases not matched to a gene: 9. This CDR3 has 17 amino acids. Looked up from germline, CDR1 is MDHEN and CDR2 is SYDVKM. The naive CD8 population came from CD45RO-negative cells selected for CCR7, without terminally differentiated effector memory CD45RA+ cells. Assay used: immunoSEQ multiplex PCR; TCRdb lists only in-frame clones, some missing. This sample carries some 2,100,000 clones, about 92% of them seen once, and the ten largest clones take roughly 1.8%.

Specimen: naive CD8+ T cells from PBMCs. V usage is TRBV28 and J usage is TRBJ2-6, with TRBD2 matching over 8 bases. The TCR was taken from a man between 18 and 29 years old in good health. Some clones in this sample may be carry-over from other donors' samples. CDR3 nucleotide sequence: TGTGCCAGCAGTCTCAGACTAGCGTACGATGGGGCCAACGTCCTGACTTTC. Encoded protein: CASSLRLAYDGANVLTF.